This TCR beta chain comes out of a study of blood T cell repertoires in COVID-19. The wider study: Sites across the United States, Italy and Spain contributed samples from acute and convalescent COVID-19.

Repertoires were generated with immunoSEQ multiplex PCR, while TCRdb's copy carries only in-frame clones and drops some. The sample includes approximately 500,000 clones, around 90% seen only once; the top ten take 7.5% to 9.5%. In germline, CDR1 is MNHEY, CDR2 SVGAGI. J gave up 2 bases and V 8 bases, and 5 bases lay outside the gene matches. The CDR3 runs 14 residues. Specimen: peripheral blood. The V gene is TRBV6-5, the J gene TRBJ1-3, with 8 bases fitting TRBD1. This clonotype was sampled from a woman between 50 and 59 years old with COVID-19, enrolled during active disease. This CDR3 reads CASGRTGTGNTIYF. The CDR3 coding sequence is TGTGCCAGCGGCCGGACAGGGACTGGAAACACCATATATTTT.